This T cell receptor (beta chain) was captured by sequencing in a study of blood T cell repertoires in COVID-19. Study-wide context: PBMCs, B-cell-depleted T cells, or T cells provided the cDNA or gDNA that made up the material.

Some clones are missing from TCRdb's copy, which holds only in-frame ones; the method was immunoSEQ multiplex PCR. The repertoire holds some 170,000 clones, roughly 76% seen once, with approximately 11% in the top ten. In this sample, this clone turned up a few times. The CDR3 has 14 amino acids. V shed 0 bases, J shed 4 bases, and the junction held 1 base outside the gene matches. Germline V gene data show CDR1 as KGHSH and CDR2 as LQKENI. The specimen sequenced was peripheral blood. This chain joins TRBV18 and TRBJ2-5; 8 bases map to TRBD2. The sequence derives from a middle-aged woman with COVID-19, enrolled during active disease. CDR3 DNA: TGTGCCAGCTCACCACCCGGGGGGGGAGAGACCCAGTACTTC. Translation gives CASSPPGGGETQYF.